The 28 T cell receptor beta chains presented below share a single source sample, sequenced in a study of radiation and T cells in renal cell carcinoma. Sequencing was performed with immunoSEQ multiplex PCR; in TCRdb, only in-frame clones are kept and a portion is missing. The sample includes around 95,000 clones, 70% to 85% of them seen just once. As to time point: blood 4 weeks post-SBRT, at nephrectomy. Sample treatment: 15 Gy SBRT to primary tumor, nephrectomy 4 weeks later. Specimen: blood, collected from a patient whose treatment included radiotherapy and nephrectomy. These receptors were taken from a man in his sixties with renal cell carcinoma.

The chain recombines TRBV28 with TRBJ1-5; 8 positions match TRBD1. The CDR3 runs 15 residues. Germline V CDR1 and CDR2: MDHEN, SYDVKM. V lost 3 bases and J lost 3; bases outside the gene matches: 4. CDR3 in DNA: TGTGCCAGCAGTTTTGGGGACAGGCACAATCAGCCCCAGCATTTT. It is translated as CASSFGDRHNQPQHF.

The V gene is TRBV7-6, the J gene TRBJ2-5, with 15 bases aligning to TRBD2. J was trimmed by 4 bases and V by 4 bases; bases with no gene match: 7. The CDR3 contains 17 residues. Germline CDR1 is SGHVS and CDR2 is FNYEAQ. CDR3 coding DNA: TGTGCCAGCAGCTCCTGGACTAGCGGGAGGGATGGAGAGACCCAGTACTTC. It encodes CASSSWTSGRDGETQYF. Full variable domain (rest looked up from reference TRBV7-6 and TRBJ2-5): GAGVSQSPRYKVTKRGQDVALRCDPISGHVSLYWYRQALGQGPEFLTYFNYEAQQDKSGLPNDRFSAERPEGSISTLTIQRTEQRDSAMYRCASSSWTSGRDGETQYFGPGTRLLVL.

In this sample, this clone is medium-sized (0.01 to 0.1%). Other DNA sequences from this sample encode an identical CDR3 as well. DNA for the CDR3: TGTGCCAGCAGCCCGGGACAGAACACTGAAGCTTTCTTT. It codes for CASSPGQNTEAFF. The V gene is TRBV7-2, the J gene TRBJ1-1; perhaps TRBD1 as D (6 bases). Germline values: CDR1 SGHTA, CDR2 FQGNSA. This CDR3 contains 13 residues. With 5 bases removed from V and 1 base from J, the gap between germline ends came to 8 bases.

The chain uses TRBV7-6 and TRBJ2-7; 7 bases are a match to TRBD1. Germline V gives CDR1 SGHVS, CDR2 FNYEAQ. The J segment lost 0 bases and the V segment lost 5 bases, leaving 1 base of the junction unmatched. This CDR3 contains 13 residues. In DNA form, the CDR3 reads TGTGCCAGCAGCGGGACAGCCTCCTACGAGCAGTACTTC. It is translated as CASSGTASYEQYF.

The chain uses TRBV2 and TRBJ2-5, with TRBD1 matching 8 bases. CDR3 length: 17 residues. Germline CDR1 reads SNHLY; CDR2 reads FYNNEI. J gave up 4 bases and V 6 bases, and 16 bases lay outside the gene matches. CDR3: CASRPGTGGSRGETQYF. In DNA form, the CDR3 reads TGTGCCAGCAGGCCCGGGACAGGCGGCTCCCGGGGAGAGACCCAGTACTTC.

The V and J genes are TRBV19 and TRBJ2-1; maybe TRBD1 (5 bases). V was trimmed by 0 bases and J by 9 bases, leaving 12 bases between them. The CDR3 is made up of 14 amino acids. Germline V CDR1 and CDR2: LNHDA, SQIVND (reference sequence). The CDR3 sequence is CASSIEGRAPEQFF. In DNA form, the CDR3 reads TGTGCCAGTAGTATAGAAGGCAGGGCCCCTGAGCAGTTCTTC.

This clone has only one observation. V usage is TRBV12-5 and J usage is TRBJ2-3; D gene uncertain. The CDR3 extends over 14 amino acids. Germline CDR1 and CDR2: LGHNT and FRNRAP. V was pared by 1 base and J by 5 bases, with 10 bases between. CDR3 in amino acids: CASGLGRPGDTQYF. In nucleotides, the CDR3 is TGTGCTAGTGGTTTGGGACGCCCCGGAGATACGCAGTATTTT.

This clone was found a few times. This rearrangement joins TRBV28 to TRBJ1-1; D is undetermined. V dropped 1 base and J dropped 0 bases, with 3 bases sitting between them. The CDR3 extends over 13 amino acids. Germline values: CDR1 MDHEN, CDR2 SYDVKM. The CDR3 is CASSLSLNTEAFF. The CDR3 coding sequence is TGTGCCAGCAGTTTATCATTGAACACTGAAGCTTTCTTT. The full variable domain, rest sourced from reference TRBV28 and TRBJ1-1, is DVKVTQSSRYLVKRTGEKVFLECVQDMDHENMFWYRQDPGLGLRLIYFSYDVKMKEKGDIPEGYSVSREKKERFSLILESASTNQTSMYLCASSLSLNTEAFFGQGTRLTVV.

This clone was counted between two and nine times. This rearrangement joins TRBV5-4 to TRBJ1-6; 7 bases map to TRBD1. Trimming removed 4 bases from V and 9 bases from J; junction bases left unmatched: 4. Germline-derived CDR1 and CDR2 are SGHNT and YYREEE (reference sequence). The CDR3 contains 13 residues. Here the CDR3 reads CASSPGTASPLHF. CDR3 DNA: TGTGCCAGCAGCCCAGGGACAGCTTCACCCCTCCACTTT. Using reference TRBV5-4 and TRBJ1-6 for the parts outside the CDR3, the full variable domain is ETGVTQSPTHLIKTRGQQVTLRCSSQSGHNTVSWYQQALGQGPQFIFQYYREEENGRGNFPPRFSGLQFPNYSSELNVNALELDDSALYLCASSPGTASPLHFGNGTRLTVT.

The gene calls are TRBV4-1 and TRBJ1-1; 7 nucleotides line up with TRBD1. Germline V CDR1 and CDR2: MGHRA, YSYEKL. The ends lost 4 bases at V and 5 bases at J; junction bases unmatched: 7. The CDR3 totals 14 residues. The CDR3 spells CASSPGQRETEAFF. For the CDR3, the DNA is TGCGCCAGCAGCCCGGGACAGAGGGAAACTGAAGCTTTCTTT.

This CDR3 reads CASSLEIGRPYEQYF. For the CDR3, the DNA is TGCGCCAGCAGCTTGGAGATCGGGAGACCCTACGAGCAGTACTTC. The chain is built from TRBV5-1 and TRBJ2-7; D is possibly TRBD2 (6 bases). The V end lost 0 bases, the J end lost 2 bases, and 12 bases lay between the germline ends. The CDR3 spans 15 residues. Per germline, CDR1 SGHRS and CDR2 YFSETQ.

The chain uses TRBV28 and TRBJ2-7, with 7 positions matching TRBD1. This CDR3 spans 14 amino acids. Trimming at V came to 4 bases and at J to 3 bases, leaving 6 bases not matched to a gene. Germline CDR1 MDHEN, CDR2 SYDVKM. The CDR3 DNA is TGTGCCAGCAGTTACAGGGGTGGGTTCTACGAGCAGTACTTC. Encoded protein: CASSYRGGFYEQYF.

This clone was observed once. The CDR3: CAISESGGQGPNQPQHF. The CDR3 DNA reads as TGTGCCATCAGTGAGTCGGGAGGACAGGGACCAAATCAGCCCCAGCATTTT. The genes are TRBV10-3 and TRBJ1-5; 8 nucleotides match TRBD1. With V trimmed by 0 bases and J by 4 bases, 8 bases remained unmatched. The germline gives CDR1 ENHRY, CDR2 SYGVKD. This CDR3 contains 17 residues.

The rearrangement uses TRBV29-1 and TRBJ1-1, with D tentatively TRBD1 (6 bases). Trimming took 6 bases from V and 1 from J, leaving 12 bases between them. The CDR3 covers 13 residues. CDR1 and CDR2 (germline): SQVTM, ANQGSEA. CDR3 protein: CSVAKTGNTEAFF. Here the CDR3 DNA reads TGCAGCGTCGCGAAGACAGGGAACACTGAAGCTTTCTTT.

The V and J genes are TRBV7-9 and TRBJ2-2; D call uncertain. Between the trimmed V and J ends, which lost 3 bases and 1 base, there was a span of 6 bases. The length of the CDR3 is 14 residues. Germline CDR1 and CDR2: SEHNR and FQNEAQ (reference sequence). CDR3 in DNA: TGTGCCAGCAGCTTGAACGGGAACACCGGGGAGCTGTTTTTT. This translates into CASSLNGNTGELFF.

CDR3 DNA: TGTGCCAGCAGCCTCCGGACCCTGGGAACTGAAGCTTTCTTT. Amino acid sequence: CASSLRTLGTEAFF. The V call is TRBV5-4, the J call TRBJ1-1; D uncertain. The germline V and J ends were trimmed by 4 bases and 5 bases, with 15 bases remaining between them. The CDR3 has 14 residues. The germline V gene has CDR1 SGHNT and CDR2 YYREEE (reference sequence). Combining the CDR3 with reference TRBV5-4 and TRBJ1-1 gives the whole variable domain ETGVTQSPTHLIKTRGQQVTLRCSSQSGHNTVSWYQQALGQGPQFIFQYYREEENGRGNFPPRFSGLQFPNYSSELNVNALELDDSALYLCASSLRTLGTEAFFGQGTRLTVV.

The chain joins TRBV5-1 to TRBJ2-7, with a tentative D call TRBD1 (5 bases). Trimming left V 6 bases short and J 1 base short, with 11 bases between. The CDR3 covers 13 residues. Looked up from germline, CDR1 is SGHRS and CDR2 is YFSETQ. CDR3: CASTLGRSYEQYF. The CDR3 bases are TGCGCCAGCACTCTGGGGCGTTCCTACGAGCAGTACTTC.

The chain combines TRBV5-1 with TRBJ2-3; 8 bases map to TRBD2. Germline CDR1 SGHRS, CDR2 YFSETQ. The CDR3 loop spans 21 amino acids. The V segment lost 4 bases and the J segment 1 base; nucleotides outside the gene matches: 23. Here the CDR3 reads CASSPTTPGLVGGGGTDTQYF. The DNA of the CDR3 is TGCGCCAGCAGCCCCACCACTCCGGGACTAGTAGGTGGGGGGGGCACAGATACGCAGTATTTT.

J is TRBJ1-5 and V is TRBV7-9; D is unresolved. This CDR3 has 15 residues. The ends were cut back, 4 bases at V and 3 bases at J, with 13 bases in the middle. Germline values: CDR1 SEHNR, CDR2 FQNEAQ (reference sequence). For the CDR3, the DNA is TGTGCCAGCAGCTCCCCTCAGGAACCCAATCAGCCCCAGCATTTT. It codes for CASSSPQEPNQPQHF.

The chain is built from TRBV19 and TRBJ2-5; weak D call: TRBD2 (7 bases). The V and J ends lost 1 base and 4 bases respectively, with 13 bases between them. The germline gives CDR1 LNHDA, CDR2 SQIVND (reference sequence). The CDR3 spans 15 residues. The CDR3 region has the DNA TGTGCCAGTAGTATAGGCTTCCGGGGGGCAGAGACCCAGTACTTC. Protein: CASSIGFRGAETQYF. The entire variable domain, with the rest obtained from reference TRBV19 and TRBJ2-5, is as follows: DGGITQSPKYLFRKEGQNVTLSCEQNLNHDAMYWYRQDPGQGLRLIYYSQIVNDFQKGDIAEGYSVSREKKESFPLTVTSAQKNPTAFYLCASSIGFRGAETQYFGPGTRLLVL.

The chain combines TRBV5-5 with TRBJ1-2, with TRBD1 as a possible D gene (6 bases). Germline V lookup: CDR1 SGHKS, CDR2 YYEKEE (reference sequence). There are 15 residues in the CDR3. V was trimmed by 4 bases and J by 1 base, leaving 14 bases between them. The CDR3 reads CASSPPTGFNYGYTF. For the CDR3, the DNA is TGTGCCAGCAGCCCGCCGACAGGTTTTAACTATGGCTACACCTTC.

The chain has TRBV19 and TRBJ1-2; D might be TRBD1 (5 bases). Germline CDR1 and CDR2: LNHDA and SQIVND (reference sequence). V lost 5 bases, J lost 5 bases, and 15 bases lay in between. There are 14 residues in the CDR3. The CDR3 sequence is CASSAQDALYGYTF. The DNA of the CDR3 is TGTGCCAGTAGTGCACAGGACGCCCTTTATGGCTACACCTTC. The complete variable domain, with remaining parts taken from reference TRBV19 and TRBJ1-2, reads DGGITQSPKYLFRKEGQNVTLSCEQNLNHDAMYWYRQDPGQGLRLIYYSQIVNDFQKGDIAEGYSVSREKKESFPLTVTSAQKNPTAFYLCASSAQDALYGYTFGSGTRLTVV.

This rearrangement joins TRBV27 to TRBJ2-6; no clear D. The germline V gene has CDR1 MNHEY and CDR2 SMNVEV (reference sequence). CDR3 size: 14 residues. Trimming pared 5 bases from V and 0 bases from J, leaving 5 bases between. The CDR3 here is CASSPSSGANVLTF. CDR3 nucleotides: TGTGCCAGCAGTCCAAGCTCTGGGGCCAACGTCCTGACTTTC. The complete variable domain, with remaining parts taken from reference TRBV27 and TRBJ2-6, reads EAQVTQNPRYLITVTGKKLTVTCSQNMNHEYMSWYRQDPGLGLRQIYYSMNVEVTDKGDVPEGYKVSRKEKRNFPLILESPSPNQTSLYFCASSPSSGANVLTFGAGSRLTVL.

This chain joins TRBV7-8 and TRBJ2-1; the match to TRBD2 covers 7 bases. V dropped 9 bases and J dropped 4; count of bases not matched to a gene: 6. The CDR3 extends over 13 amino acids. Looked up from germline, CDR1 is SGHVS and CDR2 is FQNEAQ. CDR3 sequence (DNA): TGTGCCAGTTCGGGAGGTTTATACAATGAGCAGTTCTTC. Translating it yields CASSGGLYNEQFF.

This rearrangement joins TRBV2 to TRBJ2-3; possible D gene TRBD2, 5 bases. V was shortened by 0 bases and J by 3 bases, with 10 bases between the two germline ends. This CDR3 has 15 amino acids. Germline values: CDR1 SNHLY, CDR2 FYNNEI. CDR3 coding DNA: TGTGCCAGCAGTGAAGCGGGAGTTGGAACAGATACGCAGTATTTT. This translates into CASSEAGVGTDTQYF.

The rearrangement uses TRBV29-1 and TRBJ2-7, with 14 bases identical to TRBD2. V shed 5 bases and J 4 bases; nucleotides not matched to a gene: 16. CDR1 SQVTM and CDR2 ANQGSEA come from the germline V gene. CDR3 length: 18 residues. CDR3 bases: TGCAGCGTTTCGCCGGGACTAGCGGGAGTAGGCGGGTATTACGAGCAGTACTTC. It specifies CSVSPGLAGVGGYYEQYF.

V is TRBV5-1 and J is TRBJ1-2, with a weak D call TRBD1 (5 bases). The CDR3 is 14 amino acids. Germline CDR1 and CDR2: SGHRS and YFSETQ. Between the trimmed V and J ends, which lost 0 bases and 4 bases, there was a span of 10 bases. CDR3 sequence (DNA): TGCGCCAGCAGCTTGGAGGGGATGGGCTATGGCTACACCTTC. Amino acids: CASSLEGMGYGYTF.

V and J are TRBV10-1 and TRBJ2-5; 8 bases line up with TRBD1. Germline assignment: CDR1 WNHNN and CDR2 SYGVQD (reference sequence). With 0 bases clipped from V and 2 bases from J, the junction kept 5 bases outside the gene matches. This CDR3 is built from 16 residues. The CDR3 loop is CASSESITGGQETQYF. The CDR3 DNA reads TGCGCCAGCAGTGAGTCGATTACAGGGGGGCAAGAGACCCAGTACTTC.